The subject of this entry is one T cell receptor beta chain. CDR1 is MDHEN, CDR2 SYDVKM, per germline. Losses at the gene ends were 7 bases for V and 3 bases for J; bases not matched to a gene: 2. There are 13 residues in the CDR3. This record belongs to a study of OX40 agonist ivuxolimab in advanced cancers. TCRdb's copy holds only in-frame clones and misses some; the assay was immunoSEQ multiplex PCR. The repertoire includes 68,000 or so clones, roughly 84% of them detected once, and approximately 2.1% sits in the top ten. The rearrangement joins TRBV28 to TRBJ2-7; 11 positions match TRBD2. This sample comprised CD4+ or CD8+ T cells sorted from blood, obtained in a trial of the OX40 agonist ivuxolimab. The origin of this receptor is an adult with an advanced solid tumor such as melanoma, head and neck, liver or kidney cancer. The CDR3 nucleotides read TGTGCCAGCATGACTAGCGGGGTCTACGAGCAGTACTTC. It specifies CASMTSGVYEQYF.